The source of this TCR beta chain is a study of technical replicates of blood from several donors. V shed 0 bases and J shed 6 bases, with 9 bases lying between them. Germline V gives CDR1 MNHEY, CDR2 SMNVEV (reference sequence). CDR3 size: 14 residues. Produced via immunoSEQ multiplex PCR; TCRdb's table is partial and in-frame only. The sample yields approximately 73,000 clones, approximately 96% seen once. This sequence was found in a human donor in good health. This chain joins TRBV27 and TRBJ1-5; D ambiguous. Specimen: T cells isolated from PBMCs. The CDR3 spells CASSLSWPFQPQHF. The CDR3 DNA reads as TGTGCCAGCAGTTTATCGTGGCCATTTCAGCCCCAGCATTTT.